This T cell receptor (beta chain) was captured by sequencing in a study of T cells in Graves' hyperthyroidism and ophthalmopathy. General observations from the study: In blood, most of the thyroid clonotypes expanded above 0.001 were also present. Classification by a 13 V-J model distinguished ophthalmopathy from stable hyperthyroidism.

Absent ophthalmopathy progression within 18 months defined stable Graves' hyperthyroidism. Using more than 7.5 ml of fresh peripheral blood, PBMCs were prepared. CDR1 and CDR2 (germline): MDHEN, SYDVKM. The CDR3 extends over 14 amino acids. The V and J ends lost 4 bases and 1 base respectively, with 10 bases between them. This clonotype was detected ten times or more. Antigen specificity is unknown. TCR beta CDR3 region amplification was performed from RNA transcripts. Using the HTBI primer set, a first-round RT-PCR was run on the TCR CDR3. TCRdb analysed the multiplex PCR reads with MiXCR anew, one entry per CDR3 protein. The repertoire includes a few hundred thousand distinct CDR3 sequences, roughly 13% of them detected once, and 5% to 6.5% sits in the top ten.

This chain links TRBV28 with TRBJ1-2; D unresolved. The receptor was derived from a woman younger than 30 with Graves' hyperthyroidism. The specimen was blood. The CDR3: CASSSPPGNYGYTF. CDR3 sequence (DNA): TGTGCCAGCAGTTCTCCGCCCGGTAACTATGGCTACACCTTC.